This T cell receptor beta chain emerged from a study of cytomegalovirus exposure and HLA in healthy donors. Study summary: Within the Caucasian-associated ancestry cluster were around four fifths of the approximately 400 genotyped donors. The study's findings and limits: Most CMV-associated TCR beta chains were later found to appear HLA-restricted. The study carried out a later analysis of TCR beta sequences. It associated approximately 16,000 of them with specific HLA alleles at a false discovery rate of 0.05.

As concerns this clone: Its specificity is unknown.

The CDR3 length is 12 residues. The germline V gene has CDR1 SGHVS and CDR2 FNYEAQ. V lost 3 bases, J lost 10 bases, and 1 base stayed unmatched. PCR used 60 Vbeta primers and 13 Jbeta primers. TCRdb's table, derived via immunoSEQ multiplex PCR, lists solely in-frame clones and lacks some. The table shows 150,000 to 200,000 clones, with about 85% occurring only once. The chain couples TRBV7-6 to TRBJ2-1, with 9 bases aligning to TRBD2. Sequencing was carried out using PBMCs. This receptor was obtained from a girl under 18 in good health and CMV-seropositive. CDR3 in amino acids: CASSFGLAEQFF. CDR3 coding DNA: TGTGCCAGCAGCTTCGGACTAGCGGAGCAGTTCTTC.